The present TCR beta chain was sequenced within a study of blood T cells in healthy people across ages (dated by TCRdb to about 2015). Regarding the research as a whole: Template switching captured roughly one uniquely barcoded TCR beta cDNA molecule per two T cells in model experiments. The study measured age-related changes in TCR beta repertoire diversity using deep sequencing normalized with unique cDNA molecular identifiers. The donors were split into four age groups: young (average around 15 years), middle-aged (39), aged (roughly 65) and long-lived (roughly 88). To avoid experimental bias, donors of different ages were distributed randomly across sequencing lanes. Using the same blood draw, the study looked at two additional independent replicas of 1 million unique cDNA reads for two donors, one aged 18 to 29 and the other aged 80 or older. Overall study results and their limits: Observed TCR beta diversity per million T cells fell roughly linearly with age, and a significant reduction was already apparent by age roughly 40. Because donor CMV infection status was unknown, age-related changes in expanded clonotypes were potentially confounded. Bulk unsorted PBMC profiling prevented conclusive comparison of naive and antigen-experienced compartments. Estimates of total diversity from one million sequenced T cells were regarded as lower bounds and underestimates. Compared with the aged group, the long-lived group had more naive CD4+ T cells, fewer expanded clones and increased TCR diversity, suggesting age selection. Observed TCR beta diversity correlated strongly with the percentage of naive T cells measured by flow cytometry.

This clonotype showed up just a few times. The clone's antigen remains unknown. It has no much larger one-base neighbor in the sample; base qualities were not kept. The donors were 40 or so Caucasian individuals from Russia, aged 6 to 90 years, who were systemically healthy. About 10 milliliters of peripheral blood were collected from each donor into EDTA-treated Vacutainer tubes. Ficoll-Paque density-gradient centrifugation was used to isolate PBMCs, with at least 6.5 million per sample. Total RNA, at least 6 micrograms per sample, was extracted from PBMCs with Trizol reagent. Naive CD45RAhigh/CD27high T cell percentages were measured by flow cytometry on a PBMC aliquot from every donor. Trimming removed 1 base from V and 6 bases from J, leaving 9 bases between the germline ends. Taken from the germline V gene (reference sequence), the CDR1 and CDR2 loops are SEHNR and FQNEAQ. The CDR3 starts with the cysteine, ends with the phenylalanine, and has 13 residues. The DNA shown is the 39-base CDR3, in frame from base 1.

To prepare the library, 5' RACE was applied. Sequenced using an Illumina HiSeq 2500. A second PCR of roughly 7 to 11 cycles was run with a J-beta primer mix and a sample-barcoded 5' primer. Each TCR beta cDNA molecule received a unique molecular identifier from a template-switch 5' adaptor carrying 12 random nucleotides. Each sample yielded at least 2.5 million CDR3-containing paired-end reads. First-strand cDNA synthesis was performed from all RNA using the Mint cDNA synthesis kit, with priming by a TRBC-specific oligonucleotide. Following uracil-DNA glycosylase treatment, all cDNA underwent a first 18-cycle PCR with the universal primers M1SS and BC2_uni_R. On the authors' methods: For normalization, 1 million high-quality reads were randomly selected from each sample, with every read carrying a distinct molecular identifier. Reads sharing molecular identifiers were discarded rather than binned into consensus sequences. MiTCR, with a Q25 quality threshold and the strictest error-elimination algorithm, was used for CDR3 identification, clonotype clustering and error correction. A nonparametric unseen species model with Euler transformation was used to estimate lower-bound total TCR beta diversity. TCRdb reprocessing: public reads trimmed at Q25 with fastp, clones called with MiXCR, in-frame beta chains kept. Rows with a matching CDR3 protein are joined into one entry that keeps the most common DNA and genes. These V and J calls rely on TCRdb rather than the paper's analysis. The sample profile shows about 670,000 distinct CDR3 sequences; 52% of them were found once. The top ten clonotypes cover about 13% of the sample.

The sequence derives from a woman older than 75 in good health. In this chain, TRBV7-9 is recombined with TRBJ1-1, with a weak D call of TRBD1 (6 bases match). Sequenced: blood. The DNA sequence reads TGTGCCAGCAGCTTAGTGGGGGCGCCTGAAGCTTTCTTT. This is translated as CASSLVGAPEAFF.